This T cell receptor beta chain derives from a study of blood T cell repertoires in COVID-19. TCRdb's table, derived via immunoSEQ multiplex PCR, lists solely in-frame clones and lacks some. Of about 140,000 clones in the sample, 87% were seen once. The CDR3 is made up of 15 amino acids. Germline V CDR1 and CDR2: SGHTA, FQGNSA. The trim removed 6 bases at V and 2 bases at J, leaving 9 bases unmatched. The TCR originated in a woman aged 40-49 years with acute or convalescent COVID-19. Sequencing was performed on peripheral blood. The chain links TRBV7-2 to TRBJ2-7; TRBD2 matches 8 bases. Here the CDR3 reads CASSWTSQDPYEQYF. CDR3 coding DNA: TGTGCCAGCAGTTGGACTAGCCAGGACCCCTACGAGCAGTACTTC.